These 17 T cell receptor beta chains originate from one sample sequenced in a study of T cells after yellow fever vaccination. TCRdb reanalysed the 5' RACE reads using MiXCR and keeps one entry per CDR3 protein. The data contain about 340,000 distinct CDR3 sequences, roughly 4% of them singletons. The sample here was PBMCs, taken 5 days after the yellow fever booster vaccination. The receptor set was obtained from a man between 18 and 29 years old who received the YFV17D yellow fever vaccine.

The chain recombines TRBV20-1 with TRBJ2-3; TRBD1 matches at 10 bases. V was clipped by 5 bases and J by 3 bases; unmatched bases: 8. The germline CDR1 and CDR2 sequences are DFQATT and SNEGSKA (reference sequence). CDR3 length equals 15 residues. The CDR3 loop is CSALPRDRGTDTQYF. The CDR3 nucleotides are TGCAGTGCTCTTCCCCGGGACAGGGGAACAGATACGCAGTATTTT.

This clonotype was counted between two and nine times. V and J are TRBV28 and TRBJ1-3; 8 nucleotides align to TRBD1. V trimming: 5 bases; J trimming: 5 bases; junction bases outside the gene matches: 11. The CDR3 contains 16 residues. CDR1 is MDHEN and CDR2 is SYDVKM in the germline V gene. The chain's CDR3 is CASSVRTGSPRNTIYF. CDR3 nucleotide sequence: TGTGCCAGCAGTGTCCGGACAGGGAGCCCCCGAAACACCATATATTTT.

The sample holds many counts of this clonotype. The chain carries TRBV20-1 and TRBJ2-1; TRBD2 aligns across 10 bases. The CDR3 spans 14 residues. V gave up 6 bases and J gave up 9 bases; unmatched junction bases: 11. Germline CDR1 DFQATT, CDR2 SNEGSKA (reference sequence). CDR3 DNA sequence: TGCAGTGCCGACATAGCGGGGGGATCGGGTGAGCAGTTCTTC. Protein sequence: CSADIAGGSGEQFF.

This clonotype was counted many times. The gene calls are TRBV29-1 and TRBJ1-2; no firm D call. The CDR3 contains 12 residues. Per germline, CDR1 SQVTM and CDR2 ANQGSEA. With 4 bases removed from V and 0 bases from J, the gap between germline ends came to 6 bases. The CDR3 loop is CSVVTANYGYTF. CDR3 bases: TGCAGCGTTGTGACTGCTAACTATGGCTACACCTTC.

Ten or more counts support this clonotype. The chain links TRBV6-5 to TRBJ1-1; tentatively, D is TRBD1 (6 bases). Germline values: CDR1 MNHEY, CDR2 SVGAGI. V was shortened by 8 bases and J by 7 bases, with 17 bases between the two germline ends. The CDR3 is made up of 13 amino acids. CDR3 loop: CASGLGSGDEAFF. As DNA, the CDR3 is TGTGCCAGCGGGCTAGGGTCAGGGGATGAAGCTTTCTTT.

This clonotype showed up many times. This CDR3 is CSVDKTDTQYF. CDR3 DNA sequence: TGCAGCGTTGATAAAACCGATACGCAGTATTTT. V and J are TRBV29-1 and TRBJ2-3; no firm D call. Germline lookup yields CDR1 SQVTM and CDR2 ANQGSEA. This CDR3 comprises 11 residues. The V end was cut by 3 bases, the J end by 6 bases, with 7 bases between.

This chain links TRBV5-4 with TRBJ2-3, with D possibly being TRBD2 (5 bases). The length of the CDR3 is 16 residues. Trimming took 2 bases from V and 0 from J, leaving 13 bases between them. Germline loops: CDR1 SGHNT, CDR2 YYREEE (reference sequence). This chain's CDR3 is CASSFPSLTSTDTQYF. The CDR3 DNA is TGTGCCAGCAGCTTCCCTAGCCTCACTAGCACAGATACGCAGTATTTT.

This chain joins TRBV2 and TRBJ2-2; D perhaps matches TRBD1 (6 bases). CDR1 SNHLY and CDR2 FYNNEI come from the germline V gene. The V gene lost 8 bases and the J gene lost 5 bases, with 9 bases spanning the gap. CDR3 length equals 12 residues. CDR3 in DNA: TGTGCCAGCGCAGGGGAAACCGGGGAGCTGTTTTTT. Amino acids: CASAGETGELFF.

This clonotype was seen at least ten times. The CDR3 coding sequence is TGTGCCAGTCAGGGACACCAGAACACTGAAGCTTTCTTT. It yields the protein CASQGHQNTEAFF. The genes are TRBV7-6 and TRBJ1-1, with D possibly matching TRBD1 (6 bases). V was shortened by 9 bases and J by 1 base, with 12 bases between the two germline ends. CDR1 and CDR2 (germline): SGHVS, FNYEAQ. The CDR3 extends over 13 amino acids.

There are many counts of this clonotype. This CDR3 reads CASSWGVKSYEQYV. In DNA, the CDR3 is TGTGCCAGCAGCTGGGGGGTGAAGTCCTACGAGCAGTACGTC. The genes are TRBV7-8 and TRBJ2-7; D might be TRBD2 (6 bases). This CDR3 spans 14 amino acids. The germline gives CDR1 SGHVS, CDR2 FQNEAQ. With 4 bases removed from V and 1 base from J, the gap between germline ends came to 11 bases.

This clonotype was recorded at least ten times. V gene TRBV7-6 combines with J gene TRBJ2-7; no clear D. There are 14 residues in the CDR3. The V end was cut by 0 bases, the J end by 0 bases, with 6 bases between. Germline V gene data show CDR1 as SGHVS and CDR2 as FNYEAQ. In DNA, the CDR3 is TGTGCCAGCAGCTTAGCGGCTAGCTCCTACGAGCAGTACGTC. Its protein is CASSLAASSYEQYV.

This clonotype turned up a few times. The CDR3 loop reads CASRNREGTEAFF. The CDR3 nucleotides are TGTGCCAGCAGGAACAGGGAGGGCACTGAAGCTTTCTTT. This chain uses TRBV12-3 or TRBV12-4 with TRBJ1-1; possibly TRBD1 for D (6 bases). The CDR3 covers 13 residues. V dropped 6 bases and J dropped 4 bases, with 12 bases sitting between them.

This clonotype was observed at least ten times. The chain is built from TRBV5-1 and TRBJ2-1, with D possibly matching TRBD2 (5 bases). In germline, CDR1 is SGHRS, CDR2 YFSETQ. V shed 0 bases and J shed 5 bases, with 12 bases lying between them. This CDR3 is built from 15 residues. Written as DNA, the CDR3 is TGCGCCAGCAGCTTGGCGGTCCTCGGGGACAATGAGCAGTTCTTC. Its protein is CASSLAVLGDNEQFF.

This clonotype was seen a handful of times. The chain employs TRBV5-1 and TRBJ2-2, with D maybe TRBD1 (6 bases). Trimming removed 0 bases from V and 4 bases from J, with 10 bases in between. The CDR3 spans 15 residues. Germline V gene sequence: CDR1 SGHRS, CDR2 YFSETQ. Here the CDR3 reads CASSLGLDSTGELFF. DNA for the CDR3: TGCGCCAGCAGCTTGGGGCTGGACAGCACCGGGGAGCTGTTTTTT.

This chain links TRBV28 with TRBJ2-6, with D maybe TRBD1 (6 bases). Germline CDR1 is MDHEN and CDR2 is SYDVKM. V was trimmed by 5 bases and J by 4 bases, leaving 12 bases between them. The CDR3 runs to 15 residues. Here the CDR3 reads CASSVGAMGANVLTF. In DNA form, the CDR3 reads TGTGCCAGCAGTGTGGGGGCGATGGGGGCCAACGTCCTGACTTTC.

The chain combines TRBV29-1 with TRBJ2-1; 8 bases match TRBD1. Per the germline V gene, CDR1 is SQVTM and CDR2 is ANQGSEA. This CDR3 region has 15 residues. Trimming cost V 1 base and J 0 bases; bases outside gene matches: 2. This chain's CDR3 is CSVEGTGSSYNEQFF. The CDR3 bases are TGCAGCGTTGAAGGGACAGGGAGCTCCTACAATGAGCAGTTCTTC.

This clonotype turned up a few times. The J gene is TRBJ2-5, the V gene TRBV18; no definite D call. Trimming removed 5 bases from V and 1 base from J, with 14 bases in between. Per germline, CDR1 KGHSH and CDR2 LQKENI. The CDR3 totals 15 residues. The CDR3 sequence: CASSDYAGSQETQYF. CDR3 nucleotides: TGTGCCAGCTCAGATTATGCAGGCAGCCAAGAGACCCAGTACTTC.